The 12 T cell receptor beta chains below all came from one sample that was sequenced in a study of molecular identifiers for immune sequencing clone quantification. Via MiXCR, TCRdb re-called the PCR reads, giving one row per CDR3 protein. Here the sample spans approximately 550,000 distinct CDR3 sequences, around a fifth being singletons. Sample: naive CD8+ T cells from blood, with Jurkat cell RNA spiked in. Subset meaning: FACS-sorted CD8+CD4-CCR7+CD45RA+ naive T cells. All receptors derive from a human donor in good health. Some libraries in this study had Jurkat cell RNA spiked in.

Only a few counts were recorded for this clonotype. The DNA for the CDR3 is TGCGCCAGCAGCCTAACAAGGACAGGGACAGCTTTCTTT. Its translation is CASSLTRTGTAFF. The V call is TRBV4-1, the J call TRBJ1-1; 8 bases fit TRBD1. Germline V gene lookup returns CDR1 MGHRA and CDR2 YSYEKL. There are 13 residues in the CDR3. The J segment lost 10 bases and the V segment lost 4 bases, leaving 8 bases of the junction unmatched.

There are many counts of this clonotype. The rearrangement links TRBV20-1 to TRBJ2-5; D is unresolved. Germline values: CDR1 DFQATT, CDR2 SNEGSKA (reference sequence). This CDR3 is built from 12 residues. CDR3 in DNA: TGCAGCCCCCTGGTGCTCCAAGAGACCCAGTACTTC. This codes for CSPLVLQETQYF.

In this sample, this clonotype turned up many times. The CDR3 loop is CASSLAGTVAQETQYF. CDR3 in DNA: TGTGCCAGCAGTTTGGCCGGGACAGTAGCCCAAGAGACCCAGTACTTC. V and J are TRBV12-3 or TRBV12-4 and TRBJ2-5; 7 positions agree with TRBD1. Trimming took 3 bases from V and 1 from J; bases not matched to a gene: 8. The CDR3 is 16 amino acids.

This clonotype showed up many times. The chain employs TRBV9 and TRBJ2-4; possibly TRBD1 or TRBD2 for D (6 bases each). The CDR3 runs 16 residues. CDR1 and CDR2 from the germline V gene are SGDLS and YYNGEE. Between the trimmed V and J ends, which lost 4 bases and 2 bases, there was a span of 16 bases. CDR3 coding DNA: TGTGCCAGCAGCTCAGGAGGGGGAGTGACCAAAAACATTCAGTACTTC. Its translation: CASSSGGGVTKNIQYF. Together with reference TRBV9 and TRBJ2-4, the CDR3 gives the full variable domain: DSGVTQTPKHLITATGQRVTLRCSPRSGDLSVYWYQQSLDQGLQFLIQYYNGEERAKGNILERFSAQQFPDLHSELNLSSLELGDSALYFCASSSGGGVTKNIQYFGAGTRLSVL.

This clonotype was observed a handful of times. The V gene is TRBV7-9, the J gene TRBJ1-1; the D gene is possibly TRBD1 (6 bases). Germline-derived CDR1 and CDR2 are SEHNR and FQNEAQ (reference sequence). This CDR3 is built from 14 residues. V was shortened by 1 base and J by 6 bases, with 12 bases between the two germline ends. The CDR3 protein is CASSLDREGPEAFF. The DNA of the CDR3 is TGTGCCAGCAGCTTAGACAGGGAAGGTCCTGAAGCTTTCTTT.

Comments on this clonotype: This may arise from a read error, as a much more abundant clone is one base away. The chain joins TRBV6-5 to TRBJ2-3, with 8 bases aligning to TRBD1. The CDR3 sequence is 16 residues long. Germline assignment: CDR1 MNHEY and CDR2 SVGAGI. CDR3 bases: TGTGCCAGCAGTTACTCCCGGACAGGGTACACAGGTACGCAGTATTTT. Translating gives CASSYSRTGYTGTQYF.

The chain uses TRBV7-2 and TRBJ2-3; no definite D call. The CDR3 sequence is 16 residues long. Germline V lookup: CDR1 SGHTA, CDR2 FQGNSA. Between the trimmed V and J ends, which lost 0 bases and 2 bases, there was a span of 12 bases. This chain's CDR3 is CASSLANPITTDTQYF. CDR3 DNA: TGTGCCAGCAGCTTAGCAAACCCGATCACCACAGATACGCAGTATTTT.

The rearrangement uses TRBV20-1 and TRBJ1-1; no definite D call. This CDR3 spans 16 amino acids. Trimming shortened V by 5 bases and J by 0 bases, and 19 bases separated the two germline ends. Germline CDR1 is DFQATT and CDR2 is SNEGSKA (reference sequence). The CDR3 DNA sequence: TGCAGTGCTCCCGAGGGCAAGGCCCCCTTGAACACTGAAGCTTTCTTT. Protein sequence: CSAPEGKAPLNTEAFF.

This clonotype was observed many times. The chain employs TRBV12-3 or TRBV12-4 and TRBJ2-2; D not certain. The CDR3 is made up of 16 amino acids. Trimming removed 6 bases from V and 0 bases from J, with 14 bases in between. The CDR3 loop reads CASSPYSVANTGELFF. For the CDR3, the DNA is TGTGCCAGCAGCCCCTATTCAGTCGCGAACACCGGGGAGCTGTTTTTT.

This chain joins TRBV5-1 and TRBJ2-1; 11 bases align to TRBD1. The CDR3 loop spans 16 amino acids. From germline, CDR1 is SGHRS and CDR2 YFSETQ. Trimming at V came to 2 bases and at J to 6 bases, leaving 7 bases not matched to a gene. The CDR3 spells CASSLMGQGVSNEQFF. The CDR3 DNA reads TGCGCCAGCAGCTTAATGGGACAGGGGGTGAGCAATGAGCAGTTCTTC.

In this sample, this clonotype turned up a few times. The chain joins TRBV12-3 or TRBV12-4 to TRBJ2-2; 7 nucleotides align to TRBD2. The CDR3 is made up of 16 amino acids. The trim removed 5 bases at V and 1 base at J, leaving 7 bases unmatched. Here the CDR3 DNA reads TGTGCCAGCAGTAGCCTAGCGGCAGGGAACACCGGGGAGCTGTTTTTT. Translated: CASSSLAAGNTGELFF.

This clonotype was observed a handful of times. The V call is TRBV14, the J call TRBJ2-5; D is possibly TRBD2 (5 bases). The V gene lost 0 bases and the J gene lost 5 bases, with 10 bases spanning the gap. The V gene's germline CDR1 is SGHDN and CDR2 FVKESK. This CDR3 is 14 amino acids long. The CDR3 DNA reads TGTGCCAGCAGCCAAGATCTAGCCCGGGAGACCCAGTACTTC. Translating it yields CASSQDLARETQYF.